Presented here are 26 T cell receptor beta chains from one specimen sequenced in a study of T cells in Graves' hyperthyroidism and ophthalmopathy. The source material, RNA transcripts, was used to amplify TCR beta CDR3 regions. When the TCR CDR3 underwent first-round RT-PCR, the HTBI primer set was used. From the multiplex PCR reads, TCRdb called clonotypes with MiXCR, one entry per CDR3 protein. The repertoire holds hundreds of thousands of distinct CDR3 sequences, with 16% as singletons. The sequenced sample was blood. These receptors all stem from a woman younger than 30 with Graves' hyperthyroidism.

Remarks on this clonotype: A read error is possible here, since a much larger clone lies one base away. The rearrangement uses TRBV30 and TRBJ2-1; the D call may be TRBD1 or TRBD2 (6 bases each). This CDR3 region has 13 residues. The V gene's germline CDR1 is GTSNPN and CDR2 SVGIG (reference sequence). In DNA, the CDR3 is TGTGCCTGGAGTGTAGGGGGGAGGAATGACCAGTTCTTC. This sequence encodes CAWSVGGRNDQFF.

The sample holds many counts of this clonotype. This rearrangement joins TRBV3-1 to TRBJ2-1; 13 positions agree with TRBD2. In germline, CDR1 is LGHDT, CDR2 YNNKEL (reference sequence). J gave up 6 bases and V 2 bases, and 4 bases lay outside the gene matches. The CDR3 contains 16 residues. The CDR3 sequence: CASSQILAGGFNEQFF. The CDR3 DNA reads as TGTGCCAGCAGCCAAATACTAGCGGGAGGGTTCAATGAGCAGTTCTTC.

Ten or more counts support this clonotype. The gene calls are TRBV30 and TRBJ2-3; D is tentatively TRBD1 or TRBD2 (6 bases each). The CDR3 has 14 residues. The germline CDR1 and CDR2 sequences are GTSNPN and SVGIG (reference sequence). Trimming took 6 bases from V and 4 from J, leaving 17 bases between them. DNA of the CDR3: TGTGCCTGCACAGGGCGAGTAGCGGCAGATACGCAGTATTTT. Its protein is CACTGRVAADTQYF.

This clonotype was counted only a few times. The V and J genes are TRBV15 and TRBJ2-3; 7 bases are a match to TRBD1. CDR1 is LNHNV and CDR2 is YYDKDF in the germline V gene (reference sequence). After removal of 8 bases from V and 6 bases from J, the junction contained 17 bases not matched to a gene. CDR3 length equals 16 residues. CDR3 DNA: TGTGCCACCCTTAAACCGGGACAGAATTCTCCCGATACGCAGTATTTT. Amino acids: CATLKPGQNSPDTQYF.

This clonotype has at least ten counts. The rearrangement links TRBV2 to TRBJ2-7; no reliable D call. The germline V and J ends were trimmed by 5 bases and 2 bases, with 13 bases remaining between them. CDR1 SNHLY and CDR2 FYNNEI come from the germline V gene. The CDR3 sequence is 14 residues long. The CDR3 bases are TGTGCCAGCAGTCTTAACAACATTGCCTACGAGCAGTACTTC. As protein: CASSLNNIAYEQYF.

This rearrangement joins TRBV7-2 to TRBJ1-2; a possible D gene is TRBD1 (5 bases). Per the germline V gene, CDR1 is SGHTA and CDR2 is FQGNSA. The CDR3 covers 15 residues. V lost 6 bases and J lost 5, with 19 bases in between. CDR3 sequence reads: CASSSIPGSTYGYTF. The CDR3 DNA follows: TGTGCCAGCAGTTCGATCCCAGGGAGTACGTATGGCTACACCTTC.

The sample holds a few counts of this clonotype. This sequence joins TRBV4-2 and TRBJ2-3; TRBD2 matches at 9 bases. Germline trimming cut 0 bases from V and 1 base from J; bases unmatched to any gene: 2. Germline lookup yields CDR1 LGHNA and CDR2 YNFKEQ. This CDR3 is built from 16 residues. CDR3: CASSQEAGGGTDTQYF. CDR3 DNA sequence: TGTGCCAGCAGCCAAGAAGCGGGGGGAGGCACAGATACGCAGTATTTT.

This clonotype was detected a few times. V usage is TRBV2 and J usage is TRBJ1-3; no definite D call. Germline V gives CDR1 SNHLY, CDR2 FYNNEI. Trimming stripped 4 bases from V and 4 bases from J, with 14 bases between. The CDR3 consists of 15 residues. CDR3 in amino acids: CASSARTVAGNTIYF. CDR3 nucleotide sequence: TGTGCCAGCAGTGCGAGAACCGTGGCCGGAAACACCATATATTTT.

The rearrangement joins TRBV12-3 or TRBV12-4 to TRBJ2-7, with 10 positions matching TRBD2. CDR3 length: 15 residues. Unmatched junction bases numbered 5, after V lost 5 bases and J lost 1 base. This CDR3 reads CASSRAGGASYEQYF. The CDR3 coding sequence is TGTGCCAGCAGTCGAGCGGGAGGGGCGTCCTACGAGCAGTACTTC.

Only a few counts were recorded for this clonotype. The chain's CDR3 is CASSSRGLAGLSGANVLTF. In DNA form, the CDR3 reads TGTGCCAGCAGCTCAAGGGGACTAGCGGGCCTCTCTGGGGCCAACGTCCTGACTTTC. J is TRBJ2-6 and V is TRBV5-4; TRBD2 matches at 12 bases. Per germline, CDR1 SGHNT and CDR2 YYREEE (reference sequence). There are 19 residues in the CDR3. With V trimmed by 3 bases and J by 0 bases, 7 bases remained unmatched.

This clonotype was detected a few times. J is TRBJ1-2 and V is TRBV6-2 or TRBV6-3, with D possibly being TRBD1 (6 bases). The CDR3 sequence is 13 residues long. The germline V and J ends were trimmed by 6 bases and 7 bases, with 15 bases remaining between them. Per the germline V gene, CDR1 is MNHEY and CDR2 is SVGEGT. CDR3 nucleotides: TGTGCCAGCAGCCTAGACAGGAGTTCTGGCTACACCTTC. Translation gives CASSLDRSSGYTF.

This clonotype was seen many times. The rearrangement uses TRBV20-1 and TRBJ2-5; D possibly matches TRBD1 or TRBD2 (5 bases each). This CDR3 has 14 amino acids. The germline V and J ends were trimmed by 5 bases and 2 bases, with 15 bases remaining between them. Germline V gives CDR1 DFQATT, CDR2 SNEGSKA (reference sequence). Here the CDR3 DNA reads TGCAGTGCTTCACGGGACGAACCACAAGAGACCCAGTACTTC. Its translation: CSASRDEPQETQYF.

The V call is TRBV6-1, the J call TRBJ2-7; no clear D gene. The CDR3 spans 15 residues. Between the trimmed V and J ends, which lost 0 bases and 3 bases, there was a span of 12 bases. In germline, CDR1 is MNHNS, CDR2 SASEGT. Here the CDR3 reads CASSEALHTSYEQYF. In nucleotides, the CDR3 is TGTGCCAGCAGTGAAGCGCTACATACGAGCTACGAGCAGTACTTC.

This clonotype occurred many times. This rearrangement joins TRBV28 to TRBJ2-7; 12 positions match TRBD1. The CDR3 is made up of 15 amino acids. Germline-derived CDR1 and CDR2 are MDHEN and SYDVKM. The ends lost 4 bases at V and 9 bases at J; junction bases unmatched: 10. The CDR3 spells CASSWTGTGGAGQYF. In DNA, the CDR3 is TGTGCCAGCAGTTGGACCGGGACAGGGGGCGCCGGGCAGTACTTC. The whole variable domain, filled in from reference TRBV28 and TRBJ2-7, reads DVKVTQSSRYLVKRTGEKVFLECVQDMDHENMFWYRQDPGLGLRLIYFSYDVKMKEKGDIPEGYSVSREKKERFSLILESASTNQTSMYLCASSWTGTGGAGQYFGPGTRLTVT.

V gene TRBV28 combines with J gene TRBJ2-1, with 13 positions matching TRBD2. The CDR3 spans 17 residues. The germline V gene has CDR1 MDHEN and CDR2 SYDVKM. Trimming cost V 6 bases and J 12 bases; bases outside gene matches: 17. The CDR3 sequence: CASSPFGLAGEQWGQFF. The DNA of the CDR3 is TGTGCCAGCAGCCCTTTCGGACTAGCGGGAGAACAGTGGGGGCAGTTCTTC.

V usage is TRBV3-1 and J usage is TRBJ2-2; D assignment may be TRBD1 or TRBD2 (5 bases each). The CDR3 is 15 amino acids. Trimming cost V 1 base and J 7 bases, with 13 bases left between them. The germline V gene has CDR1 LGHDT and CDR2 YNNKEL (reference sequence). In DNA form, the CDR3 reads TGTGCCAGCAGCCAAGCGCCCGGGGCGGGCGGGGAGCTGTTTTTT. This encodes CASSQAPGAGGELFF.

At least ten counts were recorded for this clonotype. The V call is TRBV20-1, the J call TRBJ2-7; TRBD1 agrees at 12 bases. The CDR3 extends over 13 amino acids. V was clipped by 7 bases and J by 7 bases; unmatched bases: 8. Germline assignment: CDR1 DFQATT and CDR2 SNEGSKA (reference sequence). The CDR3 nucleotides read TGCAGTGGGCCGGGACAGGGGGCAGGAGAGCAGTACTTC. It yields the protein CSGPGQGAGEQYF.

This sequence joins TRBV29-1 and TRBJ2-7; 10 bases are shared with TRBD2. V lost 2 bases to trimming and J lost 2 bases; unmatched junction nucleotides: 0. CDR1 and CDR2 (germline): SQVTM, ANQGSEA. The CDR3 contains 13 residues. The CDR3 nucleotides read TGCAGCGTTGAACTAGCGGGGGCCTACGAGCAGTACTTC. It yields the protein CSVELAGAYEQYF.

There are a few counts of this clonotype. The rearrangement links TRBV2 to TRBJ2-5; 8 bases are a match to TRBD2. The ends lost 7 bases at V and 0 bases at J; junction bases unmatched: 4. In germline, CDR1 is SNHLY, CDR2 FYNNEI. The CDR3 sequence is 14 residues long. The CDR3: CASIAGGHQETQYF. In DNA, the CDR3 is TGTGCCAGCATTGCGGGAGGTCACCAAGAGACCCAGTACTTC.

The gene calls are TRBV18 and TRBJ1-4; no reliable D call. V was cut by 3 bases and J by 0 bases, with 8 bases left in between. The CDR3 covers 15 residues. Germline V gives CDR1 KGHSH, CDR2 LQKENI. CDR3 sequence reads: CASSPARATNEKLFF. In nucleotides, the CDR3 is TGTGCCAGCTCACCGGCAAGAGCAACTAATGAAAAACTGTTTTTT.

This clonotype was counted many times. Here the CDR3 reads CSAGGSTDTQYF. The DNA for the CDR3 is TGCAGTGCTGGAGGGAGCACAGATACGCAGTATTTT. This chain connects TRBV20-1 to TRBJ2-3; maybe TRBD2 (6 bases). There are 12 residues in the CDR3. From germline, CDR1 is DFQATT and CDR2 SNEGSKA (reference sequence). Trimming took 5 bases from V and 0 from J, leaving 6 bases between them.

This CDR3 is CASSFSEGSNSPLHF. The CDR3 DNA is TGTGCCAGCAGTTTCAGCGAGGGGTCCAATTCACCCCTCCACTTT. V usage is TRBV2 and J usage is TRBJ1-6, with TRBD1 as a possible D gene (5 bases). Germline V gene lookup returns CDR1 SNHLY and CDR2 FYNNEI. The CDR3 is made up of 15 amino acids. V lost 5 bases, J lost 7 bases, and 15 bases lay in between.

The chain employs TRBV5-1 and TRBJ2-1, with TRBD1 identical over 10 bases. In germline, CDR1 is SGHRS, CDR2 YFSETQ. V shed 0 bases, J shed 0 bases, and the junction held 6 bases outside the gene matches. This CDR3 spans 18 amino acids. Written as DNA, the CDR3 is TGCGCCAGCAGCTTGGGACAGGGGGCGTATAGCTCCTACAATGAGCAGTTCTTC. Protein product: CASSLGQGAYSSYNEQFF.

This clonotype was counted between two and nine times. The chain recombines TRBV5-1 with TRBJ1-4; D ambiguous. Between the trimmed V and J ends, which lost 4 bases and 8 bases, there was a span of 15 bases. CDR3 length equals 14 residues. Germline V gives CDR1 SGHRS, CDR2 YFSETQ. The CDR3 loop reads CASSQPGTEEKLFF. The CDR3 nucleotides read TGCGCCAGCAGCCAACCTGGAACTGAGGAAAAACTGTTTTTT.

The chain's CDR3 is CSATPSGLGVMNIQYF. The CDR3 DNA is TGCAGCGCGACCCCGTCGGGGCTCGGTGTTATGAACATTCAGTACTTC. The gene calls are TRBV29-1 and TRBJ2-4, with D perhaps assigned TRBD1 or TRBD2 (5 bases each). From germline, CDR1 is SQVTM and CDR2 ANQGSEA. The CDR3 has 16 residues. Trimming took 7 bases from V and 7 from J, leaving 26 bases between them.

This clonotype came up many times. This chain uses TRBV13 with TRBJ2-7; weak D call: TRBD1 (6 bases). The germline CDR1 and CDR2 sequences are PRHDT and FYEKMQ (reference sequence). V lost 2 bases and J 3 bases, leaving 17 bases between the germline ends. The CDR3 totals 16 residues. DNA of the CDR3: TGTGCCAGCAGCTTACTAGGACAGAGGGAGATCTACGAGCAGTACTTC. Amino acids: CASSLLGQREIYEQYF. Complete variable domain (other parts from reference TRBV13 and TRBJ2-7): AAGVIQSPRHLIKEKRETATLKCYPIPRHDTVYWYQQGPGQDPQFLISFYEKMQSDKGSIPDRFSAQQFSDYHSELNMSSLELGDSALYFCASSLLGQREIYEQYFGPGTRLTVT.